This T cell receptor (beta chain) is from a study of T cell repertoires in cytomegalovirus infection. Overall study context: Shared public TCR beta signatures pointed to both CMV infection and a matching HLA type.

This clonotype was counted between two and nine times. Germline V lookup: CDR1 LGHDT, CDR2 YNNKEL (reference sequence). This CDR3 has 12 amino acids. V lost 3 bases and J lost 8; bases outside the gene matches: 2. TCRdb fed the reads into MiXCR, producing one record per CDR3 protein. The sample lists approximately 190,000 distinct CDR3 sequences, roughly 9.8% occurring once. This chain uses TRBV3-1 with TRBJ2-3; 7 bases match TRBD2. This TCR was sampled from a human donor in good health (CMV status not recorded). Some clones in this sample may be carry-over from other donors' samples. Sequencing used PBMCs. This CDR3 is CASSHGGGTQYF. The CDR3 DNA sequence: TGTGCCAGCAGCCATGGGGGGGGTACGCAGTATTTT.